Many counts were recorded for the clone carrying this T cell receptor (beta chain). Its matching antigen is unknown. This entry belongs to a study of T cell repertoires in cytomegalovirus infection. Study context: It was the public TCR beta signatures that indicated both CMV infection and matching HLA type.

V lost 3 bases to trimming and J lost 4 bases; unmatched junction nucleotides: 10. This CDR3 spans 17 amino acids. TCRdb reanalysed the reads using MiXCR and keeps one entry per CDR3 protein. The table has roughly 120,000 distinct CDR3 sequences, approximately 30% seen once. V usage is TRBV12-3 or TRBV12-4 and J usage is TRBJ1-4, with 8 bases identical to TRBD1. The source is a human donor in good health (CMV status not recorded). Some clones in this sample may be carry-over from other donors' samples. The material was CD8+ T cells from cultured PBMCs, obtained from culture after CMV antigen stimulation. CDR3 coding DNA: TGTGCCAGCAGTTTTTCCCACTACAGGGGGGGTAATGAAAAACTGTTTTTT. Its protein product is CASSFSHYRGGNEKLFF.